These T cell receptor beta chains were read from a single sample in a study of shared clonotypes between healthy human individuals. This table comes from immunoSEQ multiplex PCR, and its TCRdb copy is limited to in-frame clones, with some not included. Of about 2 million clones listed, over 85% are singletons. Material for sequencing was naive CD4+ T cells sorted from blood. Receptors were obtained from a man aged 18 to 35 in good health. CDR3s include the opening cysteine and the closing phenylalanine or tryptophan. The D gene is left open where the match is weak.

d_call | v_call | cdr3_aa
TRBD1 | TRBV6-5 | CATGRTGSNSPLHF
. | TRBV5-6 | CASSFVDIGLYGYTF
. | TRBV4-1 | CASSQPTRGHNEKLFF
. | TRBV6-6 | CASSYSNENYEQYF
. | TRBV5-6 | CASSKFGQSSYNEQFF
TRBD2 | TRBV27 | CASNQIGPSGGYEQYF
TRBD1 | TRBV7-9 | CASSAPTGLGAYNSPLHF
TRBD1 | TRBV7-9 | CASSPGQGNTEAFF
TRBD1 | TRBV18 | CASSRQGGNQPQHF
. | TRBV5-1 | CASSLEVSRVSTGELFF
TRBD1 | TRBV25-1 | CASSGDRVGGIQYF
. | TRBV5-1 | CASNSHTDTQYF
. | TRBV5-4 | CASSFPGSGNTIYF
. | TRBV5-4 | CASSLTSREETQYF
. | TRBV5-1 | CASSFVPQTVETQYF
. | TRBV7-2 | CASSLASWGGNANYGYTF
TRBD1 | TRBV19 | CASSFRQGQETQYF
. | TRBV27 | CASSLWGNSNYGYTF
. | TRBV5-1 | CASSLEQVMNTEAFF
. | TRBV30 | CAFGRETQYF
. | TRBV30 | CASREAGNTIYF
TRBD1 | TRBV4-3 | CASSQGQGLATEAFF
. | TRBV18 | CASSPRLETQYF
. | TRBV30 | CAWAVGTTNTGELFF
TRBD1 | TRBV6-5 | CASRGTGINTEAFF
TRBD1 | TRBV18 | CASSPGTEAFF
. | TRBV29-1 | CSVVVTASTDTQYF
TRBD1 | TRBV5-1 | CASSLTGERPNEQFF
. | TRBV6-5 | CASSYLQGGYEQYF
. | TRBV11-2 | CASSPGGGQPQHF
. | TRBV7-9 | CASSPRLATNEKLFF
. | TRBV7-8 | CASSLQRGGNTEAFF
TRBD1 | TRBV10-3 | CAISFDRENQPQHF
. | TRBV5-4 | CASSGTGTLRGEQFF
TRBD2 | TRBV9 | CASSVGLAGGQETQYF
. | TRBV2 | CASSLQGYEQYF
TRBD1 | TRBV6-5 | CASSFLDRVNQPQHF
. | TRBV5-4 | CASSLGGNGSPLHF
. | TRBV5-4 | CASSRGSDIGEQYF
. | TRBV28 | CASTLTGQGRIHEQYF
. | TRBV5-4 | CASGMELGKETQYF
. | TRBV5-4 | CASSLGGRGGNTGELFF
. | TRBV11-3 | CASSRGTASSYEQYF
TRBD1 | TRBV2 | CASSLQGDGETQYF
TRBD2 | TRBV18 | CATKGEREPSSTDTQYF
. | TRBV14 | CASSQGGLAQNTQYF
TRBD1 | TRBV19 | CASSQTGDTEAFF
. | TRBV10-1 | CASSAAGNQPQHF
TRBD1 | TRBV19 | CASSLKQTGGGSEAFF
. | TRBV29-1 | CSVAENYGYTF
. | TRBV18 | CASSPSGEWGNQPQHF
. | TRBV27 | CASSDQYSGGNSPLHF
. | TRBV28 | CASSPPGGRNQPQHF
. | TRBV6-1 | CASSEAGGNQPQHF
. | TRBV7-2 | CASSYSGHNYGYTF
. | TRBV5-1 | CASSPGNSGANVLTF
. | TRBV6-6 | CASTKLGQGGAYGYTF
TRBD1 | TRBV27 | CASSLTGGGNTIYF
. | TRBV7-2 | CASSSSGYSDEQYF